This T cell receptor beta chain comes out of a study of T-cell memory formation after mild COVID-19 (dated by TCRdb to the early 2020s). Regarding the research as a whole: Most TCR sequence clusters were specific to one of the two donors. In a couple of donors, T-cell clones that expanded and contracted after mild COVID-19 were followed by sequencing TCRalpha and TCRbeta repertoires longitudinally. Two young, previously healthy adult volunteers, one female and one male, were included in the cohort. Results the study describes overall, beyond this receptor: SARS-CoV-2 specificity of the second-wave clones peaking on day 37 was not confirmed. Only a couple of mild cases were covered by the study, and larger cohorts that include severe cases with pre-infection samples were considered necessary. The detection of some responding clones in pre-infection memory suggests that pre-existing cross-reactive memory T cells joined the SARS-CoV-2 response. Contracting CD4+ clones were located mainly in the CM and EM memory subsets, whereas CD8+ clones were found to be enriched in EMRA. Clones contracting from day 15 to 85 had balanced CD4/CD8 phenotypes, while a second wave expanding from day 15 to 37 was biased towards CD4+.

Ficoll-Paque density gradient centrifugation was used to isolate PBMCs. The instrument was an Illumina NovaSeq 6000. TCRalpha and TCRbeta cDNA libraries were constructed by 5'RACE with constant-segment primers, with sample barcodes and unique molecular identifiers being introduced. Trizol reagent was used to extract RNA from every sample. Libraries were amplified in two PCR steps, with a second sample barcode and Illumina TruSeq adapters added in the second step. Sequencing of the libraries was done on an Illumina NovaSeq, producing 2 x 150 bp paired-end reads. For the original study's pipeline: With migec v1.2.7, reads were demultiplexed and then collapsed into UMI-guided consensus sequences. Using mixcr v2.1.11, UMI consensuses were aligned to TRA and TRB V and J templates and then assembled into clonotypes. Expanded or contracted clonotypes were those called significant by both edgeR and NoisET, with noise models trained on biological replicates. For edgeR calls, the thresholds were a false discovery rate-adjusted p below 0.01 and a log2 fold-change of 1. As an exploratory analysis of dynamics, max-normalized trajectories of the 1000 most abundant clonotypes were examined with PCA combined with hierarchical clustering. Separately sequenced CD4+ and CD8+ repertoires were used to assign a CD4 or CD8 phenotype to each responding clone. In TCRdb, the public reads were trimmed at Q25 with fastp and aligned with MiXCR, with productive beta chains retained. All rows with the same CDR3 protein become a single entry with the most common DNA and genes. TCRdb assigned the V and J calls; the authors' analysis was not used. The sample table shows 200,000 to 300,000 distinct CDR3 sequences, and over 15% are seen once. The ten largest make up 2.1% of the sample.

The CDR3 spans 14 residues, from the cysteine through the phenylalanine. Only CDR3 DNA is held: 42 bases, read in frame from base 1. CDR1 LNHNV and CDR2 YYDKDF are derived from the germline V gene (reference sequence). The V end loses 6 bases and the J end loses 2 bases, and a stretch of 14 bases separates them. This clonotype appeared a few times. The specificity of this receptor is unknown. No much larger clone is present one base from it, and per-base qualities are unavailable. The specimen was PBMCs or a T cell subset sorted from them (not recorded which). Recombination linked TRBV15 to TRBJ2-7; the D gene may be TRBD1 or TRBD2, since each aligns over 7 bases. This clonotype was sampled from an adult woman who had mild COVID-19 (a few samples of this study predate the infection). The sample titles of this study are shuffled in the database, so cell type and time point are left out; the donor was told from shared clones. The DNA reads TGTGCCACCAGACGACAGGGAGGGACCTACGAGCAGTACTTC. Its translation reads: CATRRQGGTYEQYF.